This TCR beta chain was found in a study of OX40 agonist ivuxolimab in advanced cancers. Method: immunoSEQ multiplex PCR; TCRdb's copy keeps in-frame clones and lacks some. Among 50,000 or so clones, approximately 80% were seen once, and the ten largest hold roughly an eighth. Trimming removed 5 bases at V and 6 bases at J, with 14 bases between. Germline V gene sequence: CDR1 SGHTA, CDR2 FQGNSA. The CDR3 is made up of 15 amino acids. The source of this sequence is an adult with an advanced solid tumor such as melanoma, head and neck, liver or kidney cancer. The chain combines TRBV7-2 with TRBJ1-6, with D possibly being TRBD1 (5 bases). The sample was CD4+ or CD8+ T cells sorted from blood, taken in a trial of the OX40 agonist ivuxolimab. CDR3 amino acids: CASSRRDGFNSPLHF. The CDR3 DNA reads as TGTGCCAGCAGCCGGCGGGACGGATTTAATTCACCCCTCCACTTT. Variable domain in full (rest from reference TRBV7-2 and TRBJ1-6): GAGVSQSPSNKVTEKGKDVELRCDPISGHTALYWYRQSLGQGLEFLIYFQGNSAPDKSGLPSDRFSAERTGGSVSTLTIQRTQQEDSAVYLCASSRRDGFNSPLHFGNGTRLTVT.